This is a list of T cell receptor beta chains from one sample in a study of T cell repertoires in cytomegalovirus infection. TCRdb redid the calling of the reads with MiXCR, one entry per CDR3 protein. The repertoire holds about 300,000 distinct CDR3 sequences, with about a tenth as singletons. Sample: PBMCs. These TCRs come from a human donor in good health (CMV status not recorded). Some clones in this sample may be carry-over from other donors' samples. Both conserved end residues are part of each CDR3. A D gene is named only where the DNA matches it firmly. Rows may omit the clone size; those that give it use once, few, many or a size class.

size	V	D	J	CDR3	DNA
NA	TRBV29-1	NA	TRBJ2-7	CSVGGGYEQYF	TGCAGCGTTGGAGGGGGCTACGAGCAGTACTTC
many	TRBV7-8	TRBD2	TRBJ2-1	CASSPGAGGTTYNEQFF	TGTGCCAGCAGCCCAGGAGCGGGGGGGACGACCTACAATGAGCAGTTCTTC
many	TRBV6-4	TRBD2	TRBJ2-1	CATSPAGGNSNEQFF	TGTGCCACCTCGCCGGCGGGGGGGAATTCGAATGAGCAGTTCTTC
many	TRBV12-3/TRBV12-4	NA	TRBJ2-1	CASSLGTGGQPPYNEQFF	TGTGCCAGCAGTTTAGGTACCGGGGGACAGCCCCCTTACAATGAGCAGTTCTTC
few	TRBV6-5	TRBD1	TRBJ2-5	CASSYSGQWRETQYF	TGTGCCAGCAGTTACTCGGGACAGTGGAGGGAGACCCAGTACTTC
many	TRBV6-1	NA	TRBJ2-5	CASSEPFGSYQETQYF	TGTGCCAGCAGTGAACCTTTCGGGAGCTACCAAGAGACCCAGTACTTC
many	TRBV28	NA	TRBJ2-5	CASSSGPKETQYF	TGTGCCAGCAGTTCCGGACCAAAAGAGACCCAGTACTTC
many	TRBV20-1	TRBD1	TRBJ2-5	CSAWRTGRQETQYF	TGCAGTGCCTGGAGGACAGGTCGGCAAGAGACCCAGTACTTC
NA	TRBV6-4	NA	TRBJ2-1	CASSPGSHNEQFF	TGTGCCAGCAGTCCCGGGAGTCACAATGAGCAGTTCTTC
many	TRBV7-8	TRBD1	TRBJ1-2	CASSVLGQRLYGYTF	TGTGCCAGCAGCGTACTGGGACAGCGACTCTATGGCTACACCTTC
many	TRBV20-1	NA	TRBJ1-1	CSAHPGGNTEAFF	TGCAGTGCACACCCCGGAGGTAACACTGAAGCTTTCTTT
many	TRBV12-3/TRBV12-4	TRBD1	TRBJ1-4	CASSPRDRGLFF	TGTGCCAGCAGTCCCCGGGACAGGGGACTGTTTTTT
many	TRBV7-2	TRBD2	TRBJ2-3	CASSTSGGTDTQYF	TGTGCCAGCAGCACTAGCGGGGGGACAGATACGCAGTATTTT
many	TRBV5-1	NA	TRBJ2-6	CASSLGVRASGANVLTF	TGCGCCAGCAGCTTGGGTGTCAGGGCGTCTGGGGCCAACGTCCTGACTTTC
many	TRBV15	NA	TRBJ1-6	CATSRSDRISPLHF	TGTGCCACCAGCAGATCAGACAGAATATCACCCCTCCACTTT
NA	TRBV10-1	NA	TRBJ1-5	CASSEQGTQPQHF	TGCGCCAGCAGTGAGCAGGGGACTCAGCCCCAGCATTTT
many	TRBV29-1	NA	TRBJ2-3	CSVRFIVADTQYF	TGCAGCGTTAGATTCATTGTGGCAGATACGCAGTATTTT
many	TRBV20-1	NA	TRBJ1-5	CSAREGFRDIVQPQHF	TGCAGTGCTAGAGAAGGTTTTCGGGACATTGTTCAGCCCCAGCATTTT
many	TRBV7-2	TRBD2	TRBJ2-3	CASNPGLFTDTQYF	TGTGCCAGCAACCCGGGACTATTCACAGATACGCAGTATTTT
few	TRBV7-2	NA	TRBJ1-4	CASSFGGREKLFF	TGTGCCAGCAGCTTCGGGGGACGTGAAAAACTGTTTTTT
NA	TRBV27	NA	TRBJ2-4	CASSLSHFRDLNIQYF	TGTGCCAGCAGTTTGTCCCATTTCAGGGACCTAAACATTCAGTACTTC